Following are 23 T cell receptor beta chains from one sample sequenced in a study of T cell responses to AZD1222 COVID-19 vaccine. Sequencing used immunoSEQ multiplex PCR; TCRdb keeps in-frame clones, though not all of them. The sample holds 120,000 to 150,000 clones; 82% are singletons and the top ten take about 4%. The sample was peripheral blood, taken on day 0 of MenACWY control vaccination. Source of these receptors: an adult in good health.

This clone has a single count. The chain combines TRBV25-1 with TRBJ2-1; tentatively, D is TRBD1 (6 bases). CDR1 is MGHDK and CDR2 is SYGVNS in the germline V gene. The CDR3 consists of 17 residues. V was trimmed by 2 bases and J by 9 bases, leaving 23 bases between them. The CDR3 coding sequence is TGTGCCAGCAGTGAAAAGCCGGACAGCGCCTCCCAGAGTGAGCAGTTCTTC. Protein product: CASSEKPDSASQSEQFF.

This chain uses TRBV20-1 with TRBJ1-4, with D unresolved. The CDR3 runs to 10 residues. Per germline, CDR1 DFQATT and CDR2 SNEGSKA (reference sequence). Trimming removed 5 bases from V and 7 bases from J, with 5 bases in between. The chain's CDR3 is CSAVREKLFF. The CDR3 DNA is TGCAGTGCTGTACGTGAAAAACTGTTTTTT.

The genes are TRBV5-1 and TRBJ1-2; TRBD1 might be the D (5 bases). CDR3 length equals 14 residues. The germline gives CDR1 SGHRS, CDR2 YFSETQ. Trimming left V 0 bases short and J 6 bases short, with 12 bases between. The CDR3: CASSLETRVHGYTF. Here the CDR3 DNA reads TGCGCCAGCAGCTTGGAGACCAGGGTTCATGGCTACACCTTC.

V is TRBV27 and J is TRBJ2-7; 7 bases line up with TRBD1. V was pared by 5 bases and J by 2 bases, with 6 bases of the junction left unmatched. This CDR3 spans 14 amino acids. CDR1 and CDR2 (germline): MNHEY, SMNVEV (reference sequence). In DNA, the CDR3 is TGTGCCAGCAGTCCCCGGACAGGTCCCTACGAGCAGTACTTC. The encoded protein is CASSPRTGPYEQYF.

The rearrangement uses TRBV5-5 and TRBJ1-5; D gene uncertain. Germline values: CDR1 SGHKS, CDR2 YYEKEE (reference sequence). The CDR3 length is 15 residues. Trimming took off 1 base at V and 4 bases at J, with 12 bases between the two ends. Here the CDR3 DNA reads TGTGCCAGCAGCTTGTCTGATAGGGCAAATCAGCCCCAGCATTTT. This encodes CASSLSDRANQPQHF.

The rearrangement joins TRBV19 to TRBJ2-2; possibly TRBD1 for D (5 bases). The germline V gene encodes CDR1 LNHDA and CDR2 SQIVND (reference sequence). V lost 4 bases, J lost 3 bases, and 9 bases lay in between. CDR3 length equals 14 residues. CDR3 region: CASSTHRYTGELFF. Here the CDR3 DNA reads TGTGCCAGTAGTACTCACAGGTACACCGGGGAGCTGTTTTTT.

The V and J genes are TRBV19 and TRBJ1-1; D gene unclear. The germline CDR1 and CDR2 sequences are LNHDA and SQIVND (reference sequence). Trimming pared 1 base from V and 4 bases from J, leaving 10 bases between. This CDR3 has 14 residues. CDR3 coding DNA: TGTGCCAGTAGTATAGGGTACGGAGCCACTGAAGCTTTCTTT. This gives the protein CASSIGYGATEAFF.

The chain employs TRBV29-1 and TRBJ2-7, with TRBD2 matching over 8 bases. The V gene's germline CDR1 is SQVTM and CDR2 ANQGSEA. J was trimmed by 4 bases and V by 5 bases; bases with no gene match: 7. CDR3 size: 13 residues. Written as DNA, the CDR3 is TGCAGCGTTATAGCGGGGCGCCTTTACGAGCAGTACTTC. This codes for CSVIAGRLYEQYF.

This sequence joins TRBV9 and TRBJ2-3, with 7 bases identical to TRBD1. The CDR3 has 15 residues. Germline V lookup: CDR1 SGDLS, CDR2 YYNGEE. Losses at the gene ends were 3 bases for V and 1 base for J; bases not matched to a gene: 5. In nucleotides, the CDR3 is TGTGCCAGCAGCGGGGCCCAGGGGGGCACAGATACGCAGTATTTT. Translated: CASSGAQGGTDTQYF.

The chain is built from TRBV27 and TRBJ2-2, with 8 positions matching TRBD1. V gave up 6 bases and J gave up 5 bases; unmatched junction bases: 8. Germline-derived CDR1 and CDR2 are MNHEY and SMNVEV (reference sequence). The CDR3 extends over 15 amino acids. Written as DNA, the CDR3 is TGTGCCAGCAGGGATCGGACAGGGTTGACCGGGGAGCTGTTTTTT. Protein product: CASRDRTGLTGELFF.

Only a few counts were recorded for this clone. The chain is built from TRBV30 and TRBJ1-2; D is ambiguous. The CDR3 totals 13 residues. Germline loops: CDR1 GTSNPN, CDR2 SVGIG (reference sequence). Trimming left V 0 bases short and J 4 bases short, with 9 bases between. For the CDR3, the DNA is TGTGCCTGGAGTGTCGGACCGACCTATGGCTACACCTTC. This translates into CAWSVGPTYGYTF.

This rearrangement joins TRBV9 to TRBJ1-3; 9 positions agree with TRBD1. The CDR3 spans 15 residues. From germline, CDR1 is SGDLS and CDR2 YYNGEE. V lost 6 bases, J lost 4 bases, and 8 bases stayed unmatched. CDR3 sequence: CASTPGQGTGNTIYF. For the CDR3, the DNA is TGTGCCAGCACCCCAGGACAGGGGACCGGAAACACCATATATTTT.

This chain uses TRBV11-2 with TRBJ1-1; D not certain. There are 13 residues in the CDR3. Per germline, CDR1 SGHAT and CDR2 FQNNGV. V was shortened by 1 base and J by 7 bases, with 10 bases between the two germline ends. As DNA, the CDR3 is TGTGCCAGCAGCTTAGGTCAATTGGGTGAAGCTTTCTTT. Translating gives CASSLGQLGEAFF. The variable domain in full, completed from reference TRBV11-2 and TRBJ1-1, reads EAGVAQSPRYKIIEKRQSVAFWCNPISGHATLYWYQQILGQGPKLLIQFQNNGVVDDSQLPKDRFSAERLKGVDSTLKIQPAKLEDSAVYLCASSLGQLGEAFFGQGTRLTVV.

The V and J genes are TRBV18 and TRBJ1-6; a weak D match, TRBD1 (6 bases). The ends were cut back, 6 bases at V and 9 bases at J, with 21 bases in the middle. The length of the CDR3 is 16 residues. CDR1 KGHSH and CDR2 LQKENI come from the germline V gene. The CDR3 sequence is CASSPQPGHPSSPLHF. In DNA, the CDR3 is TGTGCCAGCTCGCCTCAGCCGGGACATCCTAGTTCACCCCTCCACTTT.

The chain employs TRBV10-2 and TRBJ2-2, with D unclear. The CDR3 extends over 14 amino acids. Between the trimmed V and J ends, which lost 3 bases and 4 bases, there was a span of 9 bases. Germline CDR1 and CDR2: WSHSY and SAAADI. The CDR3: CASSDDTATGELFF. CDR3 DNA: TGCGCCAGCAGTGACGACACTGCCACCGGGGAGCTGTTTTTT.

This clone was counted once. The rearrangement joins TRBV2 to TRBJ1-1, with D possibly matching TRBD1 (5 bases). Per the germline V gene, CDR1 is SNHLY and CDR2 is FYNNEI. The CDR3 runs to 15 residues. V shed 4 bases and J shed 5 bases, with 17 bases lying between them. The chain's CDR3 is CASSGSGVRGTEAFF. CDR3 nucleotides: TGTGCCAGCAGTGGGTCCGGGGTCCGGGGGACTGAAGCTTTCTTT.

J is TRBJ2-7 and V is TRBV28, with a possible D match to TRBD1 (6 bases). The germline CDR1 and CDR2 sequences are MDHEN and SYDVKM. There are 13 residues in the CDR3. V was pared by 4 bases and J by 4 bases, with 11 bases between. DNA of the CDR3: TGTGCCAGCAGTTCCGGGACAACATACGAGCAGTACTTC. Amino acids: CASSSGTTYEQYF.

The gene calls are TRBV3-1 (or the pseudogene TRBV3-2) and TRBJ1-5, with a tentative D call TRBD1 (6 bases). Trimming shortened V by 4 bases and J by 5 bases, and 6 bases separated the two germline ends. There are 12 residues in the CDR3. The germline V gene has CDR1 LGHDT and CDR2 YNNKEL (reference sequence). CDR3 in DNA: TGTGCCAGCAGCCCAGGGGATCAGCCCCAGCATTTT. This encodes CASSPGDQPQHF.

This sequence joins TRBV19 and TRBJ1-1, with 11 bases lining up with TRBD1. The CDR3 loop spans 16 amino acids. Trimming cost V 5 bases and J 3 bases; bases outside gene matches: 8. Germline-derived CDR1 and CDR2 are LNHDA and SQIVND (reference sequence). As DNA, the CDR3 is TGTGCCAGTAGTCCTCGGACAGGGGGCGTGTACACTGAAGCTTTCTTT. This gives the protein CASSPRTGGVYTEAFF.

The J gene is TRBJ2-3, the V gene TRBV7-2; 12 bases are a match to TRBD2. V shed 5 bases and J 2 bases; nucleotides not matched to a gene: 11. The germline CDR1 and CDR2 sequences are SGHTA and FQGNSA. The CDR3 sequence is 18 residues long. The CDR3 reads CASSPTGTSGHYTDTQYF. The DNA of the CDR3 is TGTGCCAGCAGCCCCACCGGGACTAGCGGGCACTACACAGATACGCAGTATTTT.

The chain is built from TRBV5-1 and TRBJ2-7; TRBD1 matches at 8 bases. From germline, CDR1 is SGHRS and CDR2 YFSETQ. The CDR3 sequence is 15 residues long. J was trimmed by 3 bases and V by 3 bases; bases with no gene match: 8. CDR3 sequence: CASSSSTGVFYEQYF. For the CDR3, the DNA is TGCGCCAGCAGCTCTTCGACAGGGGTTTTCTACGAGCAGTACTTC.

V usage is TRBV7-9 and J usage is TRBJ2-3, with D unclear. V was clipped by 7 bases and J by 5 bases, with 19 bases between them. The CDR3 has 15 residues. From germline, CDR1 is SEHNR and CDR2 FQNEAQ (reference sequence). The chain's CDR3 is CASTPGLDPRDTQYF. DNA of the CDR3: TGTGCCAGCACCCCGGGTCTAGACCCCCGAGATACGCAGTATTTT.

The DNA for the CDR3 is TGCGCCAGCAGCTTGGATCCTCCCTCGGACTATGGCTACACCTTC. As protein: CASSLDPPSDYGYTF. The J gene is TRBJ1-2, the V gene TRBV5-1, with no clear D. V was shortened by 0 bases and J by 3 bases, with 12 bases between the two germline ends. The CDR3 runs 15 residues. CDR1 and CDR2 (germline): SGHRS, YFSETQ.